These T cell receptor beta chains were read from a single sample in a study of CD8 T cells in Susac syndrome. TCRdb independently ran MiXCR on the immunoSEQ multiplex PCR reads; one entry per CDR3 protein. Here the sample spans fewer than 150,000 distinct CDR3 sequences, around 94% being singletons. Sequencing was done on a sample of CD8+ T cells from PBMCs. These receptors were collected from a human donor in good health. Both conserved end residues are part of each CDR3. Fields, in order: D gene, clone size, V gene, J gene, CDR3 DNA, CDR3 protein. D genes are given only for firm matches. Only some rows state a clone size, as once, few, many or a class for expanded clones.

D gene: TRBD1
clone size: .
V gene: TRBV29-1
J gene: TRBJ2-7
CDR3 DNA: TGCAGCGTTGAGGACAGGGACTCCTACGAGCAGTACTTC
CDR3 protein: CSVEDRDSYEQYF

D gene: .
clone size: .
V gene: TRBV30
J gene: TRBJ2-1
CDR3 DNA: TGTGCCTGGAGTGAGGGAAATGAGCAGTTCTTC
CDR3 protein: CAWSEGNEQFF

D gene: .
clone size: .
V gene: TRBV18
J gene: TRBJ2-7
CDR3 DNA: TGTGCCAGCTCACCATACCCGCCGTTGGGTTGGGTTTACGAGCAGTACTTC
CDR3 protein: CASSPYPPLGWVYEQYF

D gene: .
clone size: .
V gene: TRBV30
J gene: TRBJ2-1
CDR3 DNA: TGTGCCTGGAGTTACAGGGTTGATGAGCAGTTCTTC
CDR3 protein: CAWSYRVDEQFF

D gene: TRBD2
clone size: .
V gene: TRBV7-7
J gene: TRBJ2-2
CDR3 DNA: TGTGCTAGCAGCTTCTCCGGACTAGCGGGCAACACCGGGGAGCTGTTTTTT
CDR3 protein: CASSFSGLAGNTGELFF

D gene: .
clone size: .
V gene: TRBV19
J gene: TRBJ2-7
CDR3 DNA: TGTGCCAGTAGTGATTGGAAAGGGAGCTACGAGCAGTACTTC
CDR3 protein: CASSDWKGSYEQYF

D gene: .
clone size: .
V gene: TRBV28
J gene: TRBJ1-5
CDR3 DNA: TGTGCCAGCAGTTTTGGCGCGAATCAGCCCCAGCATTTT
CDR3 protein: CASSFGANQPQHF

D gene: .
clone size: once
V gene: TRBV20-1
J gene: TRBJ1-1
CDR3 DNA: TGCAGATCGACGGTGAACACTGAAGCTTTCTTT
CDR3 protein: CRSTVNTEAFF

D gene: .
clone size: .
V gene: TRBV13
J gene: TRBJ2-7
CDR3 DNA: TGTGCCAGCAGCTTCAGACCCCGTAAGACCCCCTCCTACGAGCAGTACTTC
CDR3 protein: CASSFRPRKTPSYEQYF

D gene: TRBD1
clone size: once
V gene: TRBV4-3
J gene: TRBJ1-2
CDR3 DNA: TGCGCCAGCAGCCAAGGGGGCCTCGACAGGGATGACTACACCTTC
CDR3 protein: CASSQGGLDRDDYTF

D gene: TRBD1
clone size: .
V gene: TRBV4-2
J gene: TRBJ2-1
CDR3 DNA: TGTGCCAGCAGCCAACCAGGGGGAAATGAGCAGTTCTTC
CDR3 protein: CASSQPGGNEQFF

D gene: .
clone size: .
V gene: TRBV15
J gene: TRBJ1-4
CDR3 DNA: TGTGCCACCAGCAGAGATACGGCCGGAGAGGGAGATGAAAAACTGTTTTTT
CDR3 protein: CATSRDTAGEGDEKLFF

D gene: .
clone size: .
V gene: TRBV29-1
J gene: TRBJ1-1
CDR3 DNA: TGCAGCGTCACCGGGACGGTGAACACTGAAGCTTTCTTT
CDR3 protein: CSVTGTVNTEAFF

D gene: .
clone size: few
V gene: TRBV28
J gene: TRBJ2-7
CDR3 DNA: TGTGCCAGCAGTTTTCCGGGGACCTACGAGCAGTACTTC
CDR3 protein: CASSFPGTYEQYF

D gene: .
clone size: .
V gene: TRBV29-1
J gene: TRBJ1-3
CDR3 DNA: TGCAGCGTTGAGGTAGGGGACGGAAACACCATATATTTT
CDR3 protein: CSVEVGDGNTIYF

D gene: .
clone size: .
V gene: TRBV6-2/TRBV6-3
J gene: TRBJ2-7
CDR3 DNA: TGTGCCAGCAGTTACATTGGTGCGGGATGGGGAGCCTACGAGCAGTACTTC
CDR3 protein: CASSYIGAGWGAYEQYF

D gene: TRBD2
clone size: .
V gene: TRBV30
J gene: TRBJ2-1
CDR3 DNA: TGTGCCTGGAGAGCAACTAGCGGGAACCTCGGTGAGCAGTTCTTC
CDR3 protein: CAWRATSGNLGEQFF

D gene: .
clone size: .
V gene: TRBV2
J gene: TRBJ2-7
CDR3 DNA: TGTGCCAGCAGTGACCTGGCGGATGAGCAGTACTTC
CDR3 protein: CASSDLADEQYF

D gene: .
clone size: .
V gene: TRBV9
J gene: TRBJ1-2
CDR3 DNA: TGTGCCAGCAGCGTAGAATCAGGAGGCTATGGCTACACCTTC
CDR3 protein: CASSVESGGYGYTF

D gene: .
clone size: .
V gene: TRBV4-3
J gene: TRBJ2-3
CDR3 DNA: TGCGCCAGCAGCCAGGGCGTGGCAGATACGCAGTATTTT
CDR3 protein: CASSQGVADTQYF